Shown below are 6 T cell receptor beta chains from a single sample sequenced in a study of spatial heterogeneity in lung cancer (dated by TCRdb to about 2019). Libraries came from 5' RACE. Reads for this sample came from a NextSeq 500. Through fastp at Q25 and MiXCR, TCRdb rebuilt clones from the public reads, retaining in-frame beta chains. Identical CDR3 protein sequences are pooled into one entry, listed with their most common genes and DNA. This sample has approximately 9,000 distinct CDR3 sequences in its table, and approximately 4.5% of those were observed once. The top ten clonotypes cover roughly 28% of the sample. The sample's time point label, decoded: sample taken at primary tumor resection. The material sequenced was PBMCs, taken at surgery. These receptors all stem from a male donor with early-stage non-small cell lung cancer.

This clonotype has a count of ten or more. The chain couples TRBV9 to TRBJ1-2; TRBD1 matches 7 bases. Unmatched junction bases numbered 3, after V lost 0 bases and J lost 7 bases. The CDR3 contains 13 residues. Looked up from germline, CDR1 is SGDLS and CDR2 is YYNGEE. The CDR3 is CASSVEGGGGYTF. The CDR3 DNA reads as TGTGCCAGCAGCGTAGAAGGGGGCGGTGGCTACACCTTC.

This clonotype was recorded many times. J is TRBJ2-2 and V is TRBV20-1, with a tentative D call TRBD2 (5 bases). The germline gives CDR1 DFQATT, CDR2 SNEGSKA (reference sequence). CDR3 length: 14 residues. V was pared by 1 base and J by 3 bases, with 9 bases between. The CDR3 sequence is CSARGADYTGELFF. The CDR3 DNA reads as TGCAGTGCTAGAGGGGCGGACTACACCGGGGAGCTGTTTTTT.

This clonotype was seen at least ten times. This chain uses TRBV20-1 with TRBJ2-5; the D gene is possibly TRBD2 (5 bases). Germline V gene lookup returns CDR1 DFQATT and CDR2 SNEGSKA (reference sequence). Trimming left V 0 bases short and J 5 bases short, with 10 bases between. The CDR3 extends over 13 amino acids. The CDR3 DNA reads as TGCAGTGCTAGAGATACGGGGATGGAGACCCAGTACTTC. Residues: CSARDTGMETQYF.

This clonotype is medium-sized. The chain couples TRBV28 to TRBJ2-2; TRBD1 matches at 9 bases. CDR1 and CDR2 (germline): MDHEN, SYDVKM. The CDR3 loop spans 17 amino acids. After removal of 5 bases from V and 5 bases from J, the junction contained 12 bases not matched to a gene. The CDR3 spells CASSGTGTGKLTGELFF. The CDR3 DNA reads TGTGCCAGCAGTGGAACCGGGACAGGGAAGTTAACCGGGGAGCTGTTTTTT.

This clonotype was recorded at least ten times. This chain joins TRBV12-5 and TRBJ2-5, with D possibly called TRBD1 or TRBD2 (5 bases each). Per the germline V gene, CDR1 is LGHNT and CDR2 is FRNRAP. CDR3 size: 13 residues. The V and J ends lost 5 bases and 6 bases respectively, with 13 bases between them. The CDR3 region has the DNA TGTGCTAGTGGTGATCTGGGACGGCAGACCCAGTACTTC. Its protein product is CASGDLGRQTQYF.

This clonotype has at least ten counts. The chain links TRBV27 to TRBJ2-7; D may be TRBD2 (6 bases). The germline V gene has CDR1 MNHEY and CDR2 SMNVEV (reference sequence). V was cut by 3 bases and J by 3 bases, with 12 bases left in between. The length of the CDR3 is 14 residues. The CDR3 nucleotides read TGTGCCAGCAGTTTTGGGACTGGAAACTACGAGCAGTACTTC. It specifies CASSFGTGNYEQYF.